The 26 T cell receptor beta chains below all came from one sample that was sequenced in a study of blood T cell repertoires in COVID-19. Using immunoSEQ multiplex PCR, the repertoire was profiled, and TCRdb retains in-frame clones only, with some absent. Seen here are under 50,000 clones, about 88% observed once, and the top ten hold roughly 32%. What was sequenced was peripheral blood. Receptors were obtained from a man in his 70s with active COVID-19.

The chain combines TRBV10-3 with TRBJ1-1; tentatively, D is TRBD1 (6 bases). The germline V gene encodes CDR1 ENHRY and CDR2 SYGVKD. V was pared by 5 bases and J by 4 bases, with 8 bases between. CDR3 length: 12 residues. CDR3 DNA: TGTGCCATCAGTCGAGGGGGCACTGAAGCTTTCTTT. The encoded protein is CAISRGGTEAFF.

The chain is built from TRBV27 and TRBJ2-1, with 8 positions matching TRBD1. The CDR3 length is 15 residues. V was pared by 5 bases and J by 4 bases, with 7 bases of the junction left unmatched. The germline CDR1 and CDR2 sequences are MNHEY and SMNVEV (reference sequence). CDR3 residues: CASSLRDRMYNEQFF. The CDR3 DNA reads as TGTGCCAGCAGTCTGCGGGACAGGATGTACAATGAGCAGTTCTTC.

This clone was picked up one time. The rearrangement links TRBV5-4 to TRBJ2-3; D uncertain. The CDR3 sequence is 12 residues long. V was shortened by 3 bases and J by 3 bases, with 5 bases between the two germline ends. CDR1 SGHNT and CDR2 YYREEE come from the germline V gene (reference sequence). The CDR3 DNA is TGTGCCAGCAGCTCTAGAACAGATACGCAGTATTTT. Its protein is CASSSRTDTQYF. Using reference TRBV5-4 and TRBJ2-3 for the parts outside the CDR3, the full variable domain is ETGVTQSPTHLIKTRGQQVTLRCSSQSGHNTVSWYQQALGQGPQFIFQYYREEENGRGNFPPRFSGLQFPNYSSELNVNALELDDSALYLCASSSRTDTQYFGPGTRLTVL.

The sample holds one count of this clone. V is TRBV28 and J is TRBJ1-4, with 12 positions matching TRBD1. Germline V gives CDR1 MDHEN, CDR2 SYDVKM. The junction had 7 bases not matched to a gene; V was cut back by 4 bases and J by 1 base. The CDR3 contains 18 residues. The chain's CDR3 is CASSSPGTGGVTNEKLFF. The DNA of the CDR3 is TGTGCCAGCAGTTCCCCGGGGACAGGGGGCGTAACTAATGAAAAACTGTTTTTT.

The chain joins TRBV7-2 to TRBJ2-5, with a tentative D call TRBD1 (5 bases). Trimming stripped 4 bases from V and 4 bases from J, with 10 bases between. Germline CDR1 SGHTA, CDR2 FQGNSA. This CDR3 comprises 13 residues. The CDR3 protein is CASSSGQIETQYF. The CDR3 nucleotides are TGTGCCAGCAGCTCTGGACAAATAGAGACCCAGTACTTC.

The chain joins TRBV3-1 (or the pseudogene TRBV3-2) to TRBJ2-7; maybe TRBD1 (5 bases). The CDR3 loop spans 12 amino acids. Germline V CDR1 and CDR2: LGHDT, YNNKEL (reference sequence). The V and J ends lost 1 base and 7 bases respectively, with 8 bases between them. Written as DNA, the CDR3 is TGTGCCAGCAGCCAAGTGAAGGGGGAGCAGTACTTC. This sequence encodes CASSQVKGEQYF.

The chain uses TRBV27 and TRBJ2-2, with TRBD2 matching 8 bases. Trimming took 6 bases from V and 3 from J; bases not matched to a gene: 6. CDR1 is MNHEY, CDR2 SMNVEV, per germline (reference sequence). CDR3 length: 15 residues. CDR3 DNA: TGTGCCAGCAGAGACGGGGGGGCCTACACCGGGGAGCTGTTTTTT. Its protein is CASRDGGAYTGELFF.

The chain joins TRBV6-4 to TRBJ1-5; D perhaps matches TRBD1 (6 bases). V was clipped by 5 bases and J by 4 bases, with 15 bases between them. CDR3 size: 15 residues. Germline V gene sequence: CDR1 MRHNA, CDR2 SNTAGT. In nucleotides, the CDR3 is TGTGCCAGCAGTCCTCGGGGAGGGGGGAATCAGCCCCAGCATTTT. It encodes CASSPRGGGNQPQHF.

The chain links TRBV9 to TRBJ2-3; possible D gene TRBD1, 5 bases. Trimming pared 5 bases from V and 1 base from J, leaving 8 bases between. This CDR3 spans 13 amino acids. CDR1 and CDR2 from the germline V gene are SGDLS and YYNGEE. The CDR3 loop reads CASSTQGTDTQYF. The CDR3 DNA follows: TGTGCCAGCAGTACACAGGGCACAGATACGCAGTATTTT.

The chain carries TRBV19 and TRBJ2-1; 8 bases map to TRBD2. The V segment lost 6 bases and the J segment 4 bases; nucleotides outside the gene matches: 5. The CDR3 runs to 14 residues. Germline V gene lookup returns CDR1 LNHDA and CDR2 SQIVND (reference sequence). CDR3 DNA: TGTGCCAGTAGAACTAGCGGAGGATACAATGAGCAGTTCTTC. It encodes CASRTSGGYNEQFF.

The CDR3 region is CASSLQGTKFF. The CDR3 DNA sequence: TGTGCCAGCAGCTTACAGGGAACAAAGTTCTTC. V and J are TRBV7-2 and TRBJ2-1; D is possibly TRBD1 (5 bases). The CDR3 has 11 residues. V was cut by 2 bases and J by 14 bases, with 10 bases left in between. CDR1 SGHTA and CDR2 FQGNSA come from the germline V gene. Using reference TRBV7-2 and TRBJ2-1 for the parts outside the CDR3, the full variable domain is GAGVSQSPSNKVTEKGKDVELRCDPISGHTALYWYRQSLGQGLEFLIYFQGNSAPDKSGLPSDRFSAERTGGSVSTLTIQRTQQEDSAVYLCASSLQGTKFFGPGTRLTVL.

J is TRBJ2-7 and V is TRBV19; D might be TRBD1 (6 bases). V was trimmed by 3 bases and J by 7 bases, leaving 25 bases between them. Germline V gene lookup returns CDR1 LNHDA and CDR2 SQIVND (reference sequence). CDR3 length: 17 amino acids. Here the CDR3 DNA reads TGTGCCAGTAGTATTCACTTCTCAGGGGACCCCTCGAGGGAGCAGTACTTC. Translation: CASSIHFSGDPSREQYF.

The chain carries TRBV7-2 and TRBJ1-1; the match to TRBD1 covers 7 bases. This CDR3 comprises 15 residues. The ends lost 7 bases at V and 4 bases at J; junction bases unmatched: 12. Germline CDR1 is SGHTA and CDR2 is FQGNSA. The CDR3 DNA sequence: TGTGCCAGCACCCAATGGAGACAGGGAAGCACTGAAGCTTTCTTT. Translating it yields CASTQWRQGSTEAFF.

The chain uses TRBV7-2 and TRBJ2-2; the D is unclear. Looked up from germline, CDR1 is SGHTA and CDR2 is FQGNSA. The V end lost 2 bases, the J end lost 2 bases, and 9 bases lay between the germline ends. The CDR3 has 15 amino acids. The CDR3 region is CASSLIQTNTGELFF. The CDR3 region has the DNA TGTGCCAGCAGCTTAATACAGACAAACACCGGGGAGCTGTTTTTT.

This chain links TRBV19 with TRBJ1-2; D might be TRBD1 (5 bases). V was cut by 5 bases and J by 8 bases, with 15 bases left in between. The CDR3 covers 13 residues. Germline CDR1 reads LNHDA; CDR2 reads SQIVND (reference sequence). CDR3 DNA: TGTGCCAGTAGTCCTGGACAAGCTCGCGGCTACACCTTC. It encodes CASSPGQARGYTF.

The chain is built from TRBV6-5 and TRBJ2-5, with TRBD2 matching 10 bases. The germline CDR1 and CDR2 sequences are MNHEY and SVGAGI. The ends lost 4 bases at V and 7 bases at J; junction bases unmatched: 12. The CDR3 sequence is 16 residues long. The CDR3 loop is CASSSISSGRRGTQYF. The CDR3, as DNA: TGTGCCAGCAGTTCCATTTCTAGCGGGAGAAGGGGGACCCAGTACTTC.

This clone was observed a handful of times. The chain is built from TRBV11-2 and TRBJ1-6; TRBD1 aligns across 7 bases. This CDR3 has 16 residues. In germline, CDR1 is SGHAT, CDR2 FQNNGV. The V gene end was trimmed by 5 bases and the J gene end by 9 bases; junction bases not matched to a gene: 13. The CDR3 DNA is TGTGCCAGCAGCGCGCCCCCGGGACAGAGAGGTTCACCCCTCCACTTT. Translated: CASSAPPGQRGSPLHF.

The chain recombines TRBV7-9 with TRBJ2-7; 9 positions agree with TRBD2. V shed 5 bases and J 7 bases; nucleotides not matched to a gene: 15. This CDR3 contains 16 residues. Germline CDR1 reads SEHNR; CDR2 reads FQNEAQ (reference sequence). The CDR3 DNA sequence: TGTGCCAGCAGCCCAGGGATCGGGAGCGGGAGGCGAGAGCAGTACTTC. Translating it yields CASSPGIGSGRREQYF.

This sequence joins TRBV11-2 and TRBJ2-1; 10 positions agree with TRBD2. Germline CDR1 and CDR2: SGHAT and FQNNGV. J gave up 5 bases and V 3 bases, and 4 bases lay outside the gene matches. There are 15 residues in the CDR3. The CDR3 protein is CASSFSLAGDNEQFF. The CDR3 DNA sequence: TGTGCCAGCAGCTTTTCCCTAGCGGGAGACAATGAGCAGTTCTTC.

This chain uses TRBV5-4 with TRBJ2-2; maybe TRBD1 (6 bases). The CDR3 loop spans 16 amino acids. Trimming cost V 1 base and J 0 bases, with 10 bases left between them. Germline CDR1 is SGHNT and CDR2 is YYREEE (reference sequence). Here the CDR3 reads CASSLPTGTNTGELFF. Here the CDR3 DNA reads TGTGCCAGCAGCTTGCCGACAGGAACGAACACCGGGGAGCTGTTTTTT.

V gene TRBV18 combines with J gene TRBJ1-4; a weak D match, TRBD1 (5 bases). Germline values: CDR1 KGHSH, CDR2 LQKENI. This CDR3 region has 17 residues. Deletions cut 1 base from V and 3 bases from J, with 15 bases between. The CDR3 is CASSPQRGTSSNEKLFF. The CDR3 region has the DNA TGTGCCAGCTCACCACAAAGGGGTACCAGTTCTAATGAAAAACTGTTTTTT.

The rearrangement joins TRBV18 to TRBJ2-5; 7 bases agree with TRBD1. V gave up 5 bases and J gave up 5 bases; unmatched junction bases: 11. The CDR3 sequence is 15 residues long. Germline values: CDR1 KGHSH, CDR2 LQKENI. CDR3 nucleotide sequence: TGTGCCAGCTCAACCGCGACAGGGCGGCAGGAGACCCAGTACTTC. It encodes CASSTATGRQETQYF.

The CDR3 DNA reads TGTGCCAGCAGCAAAGTCCAGGGGACGAACTCTGGAAACACCATATATTTT. It encodes CASSKVQGTNSGNTIYF. The gene calls are TRBV21-1 and TRBJ1-3; the tabulated D call, TRBD1, remains unverified against the DNA. TRBV21-1 corresponds to a pseudogene. The CDR3 is made up of 17 amino acids.

The chain carries TRBV4-1 and TRBJ2-7; TRBD2 matches at 7 bases. This CDR3 region has 15 residues. CDR1 and CDR2 from the germline V gene are MGHRA and YSYEKL. The trim removed 5 bases at V and 0 bases at J, leaving 7 bases unmatched. The CDR3 loop reads CASSDRDYHSYEQYF. The CDR3 nucleotides are TGCGCCAGCAGCGACCGGGACTACCACTCCTACGAGCAGTACTTC.

The sample holds one count of this clone. As DNA, the CDR3 is TGTGCCTGGAGTGTACGACAGGGAGCTAATGAAAAACTGTTTTTT. Translated, it gives CAWSVRQGANEKLFF. The chain recombines TRBV30 with TRBJ1-4, with 7 bases fitting TRBD1. The CDR3 totals 15 residues. V trimming: 0 bases; J trimming: 3 bases; junction bases outside the gene matches: 4. CDR1 is GTSNPN and CDR2 is SVGIG in the germline V gene (reference sequence).

The J gene is TRBJ1-2, the V gene TRBV24-1, with D unresolved. The CDR3 is 16 amino acids. Trimming took off 0 bases at V and 8 bases at J, with 18 bases between the two ends. Germline V lookup: CDR1 KGHDR, CDR2 SFDVKD. The CDR3 DNA reads TGTGCCACCAGTGATTTGTCCGGGAGAGGGCCGGAGGGCTACACCTTC. As protein: CATSDLSGRGPEGYTF.